A selection of T cell receptor beta chains follows, all from one sample in a study of a mutant IDH1 vaccine in newly diagnosed glioma. The repertoire was sequenced with immunoSEQ multiplex PCR; TCRdb's copy has only in-frame clones and lacks some. The table has 98,000 or so clones, roughly 90% seen once. The source was PBMCs, collected from a glioma patient treated with radiotherapy, temozolomide or both. The receptors stem from a woman between 45 and 60 years old with glioma. Each CDR3 is given with its conserved first and last residue. The D gene is left open where the match is weak. Size is omitted from some rows. Given values are once, few, many or a class for expanded clones.

size	D	V	J	CDR3	DNA
.	.	TRBV27	TRBJ1-2	CASSYGGRHHGYTF	TGTGCCAGCTCCTACGGGGGGAGGCACCATGGCTACACCTTC
.	.	TRBV19	TRBJ2-1	CASVGRGGYNEQFF	TGTGCCAGTGTGGGTCGTGGGGGATACAATGAGCAGTTCTTC
once	TRBD2	TRBV7-3	TRBJ2-2	CASSQRASGTGELFF	TGTGCCAGCAGTCAGCGGGCTAGCGGCACCGGGGAGCTGTTTTTT
.	.	TRBV13	TRBJ1-1	CASSLAGNTEAFF	TGTGCCAGCAGCTTAGCTGGGAACACTGAAGCTTTCTTT
.	.	TRBV30	TRBJ1-2	CACNRARGYGYTF	TGTGCTTGCAACAGGGCCCGGGGCTATGGCTACACCTTC
.	.	TRBV27	TRBJ2-7	CASSWSQANYEQYF	TGTGCCAGCAGTTGGTCGCAGGCGAATTACGAGCAGTACTTC
.	TRBD2	TRBV28	TRBJ2-7	CASSLFSVSSGRIGYEQYF	TGTGCCAGCAGTTTATTTAGTGTATCTAGCGGGAGGATAGGATACGAGCAGTACTTC
once	.	TRBV5-1	TRBJ1-2	CASSLVPSGNYGYTF	TGCGCCAGCAGCTTGGTCCCATCGGGAAACTATGGCTACACCTTC
.	.	TRBV9	TRBJ2-7	CASSVGGISYEQYF	TGTGCCAGCAGCGTAGGCGGGATCTCCTACGAGCAGTACTTC
.	.	TRBV7-6	TRBJ2-7	CASSLEQGDEQYF	TGTGCCAGCAGCTTGGAACAGGGCGACGAGCAGTACTTC
.	.	TRBV5-1	TRBJ1-4	CASSASSNEKLFF	TGCGCCAGCAGCGCGTCGTCGAATGAAAAACTGTTTTTT
.	.	TRBV6-5	TRBJ2-7	CASSYSRGQDYEQYF	TGTGCCAGCAGTTACTCGAGAGGCCAGGACTACGAGCAGTACTTC
.	.	TRBV7-2	TRBJ2-6	CASSIGGSGANVLTF	TGTGCCAGCAGTATAGGGGGGTCTGGGGCCAACGTCCTGACTTTC
.	.	TRBV7-3	TRBJ2-5	CASSSGQWGETQYF	TGTGCCAGCAGTTCCGGACAGTGGGGGGAGACCCAGTACTTC
.	.	TRBV15	TRBJ1-2	CATSRGRVEGYTF	TGTGCCACCAGCAGAGGCAGGGTGGAGGGCTACACCTTC
.	.	TRBV2	TRBJ1-2	CASTAGSYGYTF	TGTGCCAGCACTGCGGGCAGCTATGGCTACACCTTC
.	TRBD2	TRBV6-6	TRBJ2-7	CASSYLAGRYEQYF	TGTGCCAGCAGTTACCTAGCGGGAAGATACGAGCAGTACTTC
.	.	TRBV21-1	TRBJ2-1	CASRGGAYNEQFF	TGTGCCTCGAGAGGGGGCGCCTACAATGAGCAGTTCTTC
.	.	TRBV5-5	TRBJ1-1	CASSLWDTEAFF	TGTGCCAGCAGCTTGTGGGACACTGAAGCTTTCTTT
.	.	TRBV30	TRBJ1-6	CAWSAPGFSYNSPLHF	TGTGCCTGGAGTGCCCCTGGGTTCTCCTATAATTCACCCCTCCACTTT
.	TRBD2	TRBV19	TRBJ2-7	CASSMAHVAGGLEQYF	TGTGCCAGTAGTATGGCCCATGTAGCGGGAGGCTTGGAGCAGTACTTC
once	.	TRBV7-2	TRBJ2-1	CASSLVGQEQFF	TGTGCCAGCAGCTTAGTGGGACAAGAGCAGTTCTTC
.	.	TRBV5-1	TRBJ1-3	CASSLEGRDTIYF	TGCGCCAGCAGCTTGGAGGGAAGGGACACCATATATTTT